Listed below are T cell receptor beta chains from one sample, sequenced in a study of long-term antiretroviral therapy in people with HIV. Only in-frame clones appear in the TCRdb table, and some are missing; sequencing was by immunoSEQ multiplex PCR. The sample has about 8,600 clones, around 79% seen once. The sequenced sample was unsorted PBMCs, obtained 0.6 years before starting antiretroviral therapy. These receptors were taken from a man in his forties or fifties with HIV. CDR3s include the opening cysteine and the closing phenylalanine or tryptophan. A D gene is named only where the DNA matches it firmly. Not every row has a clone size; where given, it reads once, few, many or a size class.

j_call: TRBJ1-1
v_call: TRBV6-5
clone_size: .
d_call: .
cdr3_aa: CASSLLGGGTEAFF
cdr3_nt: TGTGCCAGCAGCCTTCTGGGGGGGGGAACTGAAGCTTTCTTT

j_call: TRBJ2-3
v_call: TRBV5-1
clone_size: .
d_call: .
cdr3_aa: CASRLAVSTDTQYF
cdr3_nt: TGCGCCAGCAGACTAGCAGTTAGCACAGATACGCAGTATTTT

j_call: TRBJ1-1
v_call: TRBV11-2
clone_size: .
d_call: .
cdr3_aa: CASSALGLYTEAFF
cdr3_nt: TGTGCCAGCAGCGCCTTGGGACTGTACACTGAAGCTTTCTTT

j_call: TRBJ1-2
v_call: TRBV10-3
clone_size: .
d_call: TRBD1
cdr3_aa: CAISPDRVGYTF
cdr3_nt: TGTGCCATCAGCCCGGACAGGGTTGGCTACACCTTC

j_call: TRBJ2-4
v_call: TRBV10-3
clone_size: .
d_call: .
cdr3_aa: CAISESATKNIQYF
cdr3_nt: TGTGCCATCAGTGAGTCTGCGACTAAAAACATTCAGTACTTC

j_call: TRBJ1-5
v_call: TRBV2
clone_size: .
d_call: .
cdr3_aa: CASSEGDRSVQPQHF
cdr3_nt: TGTGCCAGCAGTGAAGGAGACAGATCAGTTCAGCCCCAGCATTTT

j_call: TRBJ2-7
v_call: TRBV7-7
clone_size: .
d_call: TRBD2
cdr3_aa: CASSLLAGADSEQYF
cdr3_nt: TGTGCCAGCAGCTTGCTAGCGGGGGCCGACTCCGAGCAGTACTTC

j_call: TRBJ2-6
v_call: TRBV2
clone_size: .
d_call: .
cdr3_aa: CASSEGPPDGYSGANVLTF
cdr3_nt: TGTGCCAGCAGTGAAGGGCCCCCGGACGGATACTCTGGGGCCAACGTCCTGACTTTC

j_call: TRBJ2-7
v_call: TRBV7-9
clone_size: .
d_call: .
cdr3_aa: CASSVYGGPSYEQYF
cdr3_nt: TGTGCCAGCAGCGTTTACGGGGGGCCCTCCTACGAGCAGTACTTC

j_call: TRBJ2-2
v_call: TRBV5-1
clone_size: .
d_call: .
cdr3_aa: CASSLALDGELFF
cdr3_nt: TGCGCCAGCAGCTTGGCCCTGGACGGGGAGCTGTTTTTT

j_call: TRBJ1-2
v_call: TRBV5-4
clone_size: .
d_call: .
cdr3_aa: CASSRDAMFSGTRSRYGYTF
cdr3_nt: TGTGCCAGCAGCCGTGATGCAATGTTTAGTGGGACAAGATCCAGGTATGGCTACACCTTC

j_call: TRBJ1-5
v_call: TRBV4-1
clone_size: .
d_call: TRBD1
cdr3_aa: CASSQGRGRGNQPQHF
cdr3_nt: TGCGCCAGCAGCCAAGGCAGGGGGCGCGGCAATCAGCCCCAGCATTTT

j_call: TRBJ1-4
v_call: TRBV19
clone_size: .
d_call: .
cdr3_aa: CASGATNEKLFF
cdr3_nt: TGTGCCAGTGGAGCAACTAATGAAAAACTGTTTTTT

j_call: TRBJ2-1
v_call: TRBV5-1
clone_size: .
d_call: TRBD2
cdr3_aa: CASSLGTSGGAGNEQFF
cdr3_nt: TGCGCCAGCAGCCTCGGGACTAGCGGGGGGGCAGGCAATGAGCAGTTCTTC

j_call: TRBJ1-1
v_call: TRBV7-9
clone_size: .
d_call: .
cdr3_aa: CASSLVGMEAFF
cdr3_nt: TGTGCCAGCAGCTTAGTTGGTATGGAAGCTTTCTTT

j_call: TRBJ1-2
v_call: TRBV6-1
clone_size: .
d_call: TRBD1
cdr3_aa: CASSRDRSGYGYTF
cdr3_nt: TGTGCCAGCAGTCGGGACAGGTCGGGCTATGGCTACACCTTC

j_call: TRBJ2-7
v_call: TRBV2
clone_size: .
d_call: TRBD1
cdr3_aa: CASSAIGTGSYEQYF
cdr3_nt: TGTGCCAGCAGTGCGATTGGGACAGGGTCTTACGAGCAGTACTTC

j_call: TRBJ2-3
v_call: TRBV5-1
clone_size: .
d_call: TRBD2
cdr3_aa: CASSFSGLALDTQYF
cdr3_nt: TGCGCCAGCAGCTTCTCGGGACTAGCGCTAGATACGCAGTATTTT

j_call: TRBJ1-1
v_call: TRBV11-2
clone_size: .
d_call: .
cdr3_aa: CASSLEKAGRAFF
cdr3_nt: TGTGCCAGCAGCTTAGAGAAGGCAGGGAGAGCTTTCTTT

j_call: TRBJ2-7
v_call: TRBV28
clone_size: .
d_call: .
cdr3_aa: CASSLLNGEQYF
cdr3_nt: TGTGCCAGCAGTTTATTAAACGGGGAGCAGTACTTC

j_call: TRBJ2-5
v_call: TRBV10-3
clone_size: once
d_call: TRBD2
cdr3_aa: CAIGRPGLNQETQYF
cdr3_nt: TGTGCCATCGGGAGACCGGGACTAAACCAAGAGACCCAGTACTTC

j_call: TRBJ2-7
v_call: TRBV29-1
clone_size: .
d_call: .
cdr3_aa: CSVVTGLYEQYF
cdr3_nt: TGCAGCGTTGTTACAGGTCTCTACGAGCAGTACTTC

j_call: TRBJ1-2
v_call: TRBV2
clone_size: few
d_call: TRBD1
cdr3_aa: CAGRDRGNGYTF
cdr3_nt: TGTGCCGGTCGAGACAGGGGTAATGGCTACACCTTC

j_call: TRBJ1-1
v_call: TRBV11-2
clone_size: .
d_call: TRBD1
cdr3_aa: CASSSRQGPGGTEAFF
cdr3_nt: TGTGCCAGCAGCTCGCGACAGGGGCCCGGGGGCACTGAAGCTTTCTTT

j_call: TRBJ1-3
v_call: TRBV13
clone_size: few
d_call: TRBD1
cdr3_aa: CASSSTGGGGNTIYF
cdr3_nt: TGTGCCAGCAGCTCGACAGGGGGCGGTGGAAACACCATATATTTT

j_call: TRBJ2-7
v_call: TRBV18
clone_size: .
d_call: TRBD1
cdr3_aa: CASSPPTGTGYYEQYF
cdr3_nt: TGTGCCAGCTCACCTCCTACCGGGACAGGGTACTACGAGCAGTACTTC

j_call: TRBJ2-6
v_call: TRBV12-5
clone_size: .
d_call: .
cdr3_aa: CASGGQSAGQSRANVLTF
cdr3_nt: TGTGCTAGTGGTGGTCAGTCTGCAGGACAAAGTCGGGCCAACGTCCTGACTTTC

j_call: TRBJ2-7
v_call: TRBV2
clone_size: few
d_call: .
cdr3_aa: CASTQRGGLGEQYF
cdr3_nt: TGTGCCAGCACGCAAAGAGGGGGTTTGGGTGAGCAGTACTTC

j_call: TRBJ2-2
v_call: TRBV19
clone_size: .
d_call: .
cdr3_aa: CASRALGLPAGELFF
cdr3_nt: TGTGCCAGTAGGGCCCTGGGTCTACCAGCCGGGGAGCTGTTTTTT

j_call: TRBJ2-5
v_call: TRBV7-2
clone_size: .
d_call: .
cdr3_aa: CASSQETQYF
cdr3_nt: TGTGCCAGTTCTCAAGAGACCCAGTACTTC

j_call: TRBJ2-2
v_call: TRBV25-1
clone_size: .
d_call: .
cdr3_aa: CASCRGSSAGELFF
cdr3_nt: TGTGCCAGCTGTCGTGGATCTTCCGCCGGGGAGCTGTTTTTT

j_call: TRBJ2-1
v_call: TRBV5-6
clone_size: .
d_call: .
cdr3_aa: CASSFQYGGHYNEQFF
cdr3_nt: TGTGCCAGCAGCTTTCAGTATGGAGGCCATTACAATGAGCAGTTCTTC

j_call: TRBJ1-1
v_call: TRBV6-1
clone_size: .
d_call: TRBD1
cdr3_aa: CASSPTGGKTEAFF
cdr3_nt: TGTGCCAGCAGTCCCACAGGGGGCAAGACTGAAGCTTTCTTT

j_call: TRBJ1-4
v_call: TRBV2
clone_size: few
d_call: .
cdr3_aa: CASSKQGLGRSSELFF
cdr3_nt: TGTGCCAGCAGTAAACAAGGCCTAGGACGGTCTAGTGAACTGTTTTTT

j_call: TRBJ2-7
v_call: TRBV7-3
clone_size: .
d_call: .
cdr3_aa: CASSLGGHTEQYF
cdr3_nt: TGTGCCAGCAGCTTAGGGGGACACACCGAGCAGTACTTC

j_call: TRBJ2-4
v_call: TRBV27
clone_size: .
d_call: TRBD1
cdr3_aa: CASSLWGQGGDIQYF
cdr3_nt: TGTGCCAGCAGTTTATGGGGACAGGGGGGAGACATTCAGTACTTC

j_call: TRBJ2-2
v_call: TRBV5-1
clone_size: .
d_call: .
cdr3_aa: CASSLKGGDTGELFF
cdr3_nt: TGCGCCAGCAGCTTGAAGGGTGGGGACACCGGGGAGCTGTTTTTT

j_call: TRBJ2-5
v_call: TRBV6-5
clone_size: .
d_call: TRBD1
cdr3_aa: CASSYQMRGGRGTQYF
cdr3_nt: TGTGCCAGCAGTTACCAGATGCGAGGGGGCAGGGGGACCCAGTACTTC

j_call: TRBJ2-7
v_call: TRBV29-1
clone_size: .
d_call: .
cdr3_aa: CSVGQSSYEQYF
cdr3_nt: TGCAGCGTTGGGCAGAGTTCCTACGAGCAGTACTTC

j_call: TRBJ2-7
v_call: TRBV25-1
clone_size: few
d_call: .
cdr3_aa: CASSRATSSEQYF
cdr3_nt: TGTGCCAGCAGTCGTGCGACTAGTTCCGAGCAGTACTTC

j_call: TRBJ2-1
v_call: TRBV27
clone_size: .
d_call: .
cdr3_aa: CASRTAYNEQFF
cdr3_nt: TGTGCCAGCAGAACAGCTTACAATGAGCAGTTCTTC

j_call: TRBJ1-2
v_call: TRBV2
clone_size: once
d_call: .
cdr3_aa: CASILSRDHGYTF
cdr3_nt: TGTGCCAGCATCCTTAGCAGGGACCATGGCTACACCTTC

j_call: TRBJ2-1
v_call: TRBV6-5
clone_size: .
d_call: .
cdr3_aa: CASSEQGTYNEQFF
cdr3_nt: TGTGCCAGCAGCGAACAAGGAACTTACAATGAGCAGTTCTTC

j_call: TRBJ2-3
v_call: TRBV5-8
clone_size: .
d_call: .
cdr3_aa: CASSWRIDRSTDTQYF
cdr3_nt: TGTGCCAGCAGCTGGAGGATTGACAGAAGCACAGATACGCAGTATTTT

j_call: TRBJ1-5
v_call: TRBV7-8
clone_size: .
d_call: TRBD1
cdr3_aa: CASSLSGGTGQPQHF
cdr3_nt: TGTGCCAGCAGCTTATCAGGGGGCACTGGTCAGCCCCAGCATTTT

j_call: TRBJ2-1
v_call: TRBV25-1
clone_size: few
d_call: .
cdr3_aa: CASRRGGGWDEQFF
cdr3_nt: TGTGCCAGCAGGAGGGGCGGCGGATGGGATGAGCAGTTCTTC

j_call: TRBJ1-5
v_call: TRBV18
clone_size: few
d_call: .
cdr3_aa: CASSPLPGSNQPQHF
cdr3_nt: TGTGCCAGCTCACCACTACCGGGGAGCAATCAGCCCCAGCATTTT

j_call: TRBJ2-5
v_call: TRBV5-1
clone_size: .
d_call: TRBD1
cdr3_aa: CASSLLQGARETQYF
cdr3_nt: TGCGCCAGCAGCTTGTTGCAGGGGGCTCGGGAGACCCAGTACTTC